The entry below gives a single T cell receptor beta chain sequence along with its context. What this receptor recognizes is not known. There are no base qualities to consult, and no much larger clone falls within one base. Its CDR3 holds 14 amino acids, cysteine through phenylalanine. Only the CDR3 part of the read is kept: 42 bases, read in frame from the first base. Trimming takes 6 bases off V and 2 bases off J; junction bases not matched to a gene: 5. In the germline V gene, CDR1 corresponds to MDHEN and CDR2 to SYDVKM. TCRbeta CDR3 regions were amplified from genomic DNA using the immunoSEQ Assay, a bias-controlled multiplex PCR. The authors' analysis ran thus. Nucleated cell counts per sample were estimated from amplification of reference gene primers within the assay. To quantify the absolute abundance of each unique TCRbeta CDR3 rearrangement, sequence reads were collapsed and filtered. For each sample, productive Simpson clonality was calculated by taking the square root of Simpson's diversity index across productive rearrangements. Held by TCRdb, this immuneACCESS table contains in-frame sequences only and omits some clones. Under half of the omission traces to an unresolved V gene where checked; the cause of the rest is unknown. The V and J calls and clone size come from that table; D and trimming were worked out from the DNA. The sample yields 80,000 to 90,000 clones; roughly 84% were counted once. Approximately 11% of the sample lies in the top ten.

Whole blood was collected in K2EDTA tubes by collaborating institutions according to the institutions' own protocols. For TCRbeta analysis, collaborators shipped samples in one of three forms: frozen whole blood, isolated PBMCs, or DNA extracted from either of those sample types. This entry comes from a study of blood T cell repertoires in COVID-19 (dated by TCRdb to 2020 to 2022). The study in broad terms: Samples from collaborators originated in the United States, Italy and Spain and spanned both the acute and convalescent phases of COVID-19. The samples were drawn from the first 160 participants of the ongoing ImmuneRACE study and from about 1,200 subjects provided by 6 global collaborators. A de-identified subject ID, COVID-19 status, age in years and sex were almost always included in the sample metadata. A freely available public database, intended as a resource for researchers studying the immune response to SARS-CoV-2, is where the repertoires were released. The material from the prospective study consisted of cDNA or gDNA derived from T cells, B-cell-depleted T cells, or PBMCs. Where available, HLA class I and class II types were taken from metadata supplied by the sample provider and were not determined by assay-based typing. Subjects who had been exposed to COVID-19, were actively infected with it, or had recovered from it provided the deeply sampled blood TCRbeta repertoires that made up the dataset.

The paper as a whole reports these results and caveats: The amount of clinical and demographic metadata varied by source and participant and was provided uncurated.

Recombination linked TRBV28 to TRBJ2-3, and TRBD1 matches 7 of the central bases. This sequence was found in a man aged 70 or older with acute or convalescent COVID-19. The source material was peripheral blood. The sequenced DNA: TGTGCCAGCAGCATACAGGGGCCCACAGATACGCAGTATTTT. This is translated as CASSIQGPTDTQYF.